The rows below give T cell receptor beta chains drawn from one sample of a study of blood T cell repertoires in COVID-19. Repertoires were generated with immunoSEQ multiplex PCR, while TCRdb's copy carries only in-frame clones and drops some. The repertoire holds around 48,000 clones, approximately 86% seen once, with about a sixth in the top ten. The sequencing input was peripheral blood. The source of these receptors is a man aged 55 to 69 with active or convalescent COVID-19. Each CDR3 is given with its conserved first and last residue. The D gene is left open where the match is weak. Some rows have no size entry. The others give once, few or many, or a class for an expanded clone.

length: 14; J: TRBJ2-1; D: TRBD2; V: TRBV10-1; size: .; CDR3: CASSATSGDNEQFF; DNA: TGCGCCAGCAGTGCCACTAGCGGGGACAATGAGCAGTTCTTC
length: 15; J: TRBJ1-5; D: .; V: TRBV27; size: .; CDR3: CASSQTQGGRQPQHF; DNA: TGTGCCAGCAGCCAAACACAGGGTGGTCGGCAGCCCCAGCATTTT
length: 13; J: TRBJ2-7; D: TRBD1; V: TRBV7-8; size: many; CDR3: CASSEGQAYEQYF; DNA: TGTGCCAGCAGCGAGGGACAGGCCTACGAGCAGTACTTC
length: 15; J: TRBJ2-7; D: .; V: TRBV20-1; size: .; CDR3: CSASDAGSASYEQYF; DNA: TGCAGTGCTAGTGACGCGGGGTCTGCCTCCTACGAGCAGTACTTC
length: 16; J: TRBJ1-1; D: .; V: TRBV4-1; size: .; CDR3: CASSQDATALNTEAFF; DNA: TGCGCCAGCAGCCAAGATGCCACAGCTCTGAACACTGAAGCTTTCTTT
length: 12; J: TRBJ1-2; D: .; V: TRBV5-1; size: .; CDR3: CASSSSRNGYTF; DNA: TGCGCCAGCAGCTCCTCCAGAAATGGCTACACCTTC
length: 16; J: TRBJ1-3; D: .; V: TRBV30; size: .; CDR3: CAWSGLDTLSGNTIYF; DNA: TGTGCCTGGAGTGGCTTAGACACCCTCTCTGGAAACACCATATATTTT
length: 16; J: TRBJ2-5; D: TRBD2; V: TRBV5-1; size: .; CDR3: CASSPLGRGGLETQYF; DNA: TGCGCCAGCAGCCCCCTAGGGCGGGGGGGCTTGGAGACCCAGTACTTC
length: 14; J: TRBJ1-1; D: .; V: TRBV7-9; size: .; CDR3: CASSLQSGETEAFF; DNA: TGTGCCAGCAGCTTACAGAGCGGGGAAACTGAAGCTTTCTTT
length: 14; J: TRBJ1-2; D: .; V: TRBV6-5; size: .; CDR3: CASSYIFGAGGYTF; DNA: TGTGCCAGCAGTTATATTTTTGGGGCCGGGGGCTACACCTTC
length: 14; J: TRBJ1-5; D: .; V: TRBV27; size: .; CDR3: CASSQGYSNQPQHF; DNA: TGTGCCAGCAGTCAGGGATATAGCAATCAGCCCCAGCATTTT
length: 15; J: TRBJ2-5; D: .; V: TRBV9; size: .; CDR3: CASSVTPQLSETQYF; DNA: TGTGCCAGCAGCGTAACCCCCCAACTCTCAGAGACCCAGTACTTC
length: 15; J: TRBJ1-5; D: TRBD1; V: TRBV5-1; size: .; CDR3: CASSLSAGGNQPQHF; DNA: TGCGCCAGCAGCTTGTCGGCAGGGGGAAATCAGCCCCAGCATTTT
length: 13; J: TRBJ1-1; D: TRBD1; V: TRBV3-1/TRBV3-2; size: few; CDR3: CASSPSTGDEAFF; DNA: TGTGCCAGCAGCCCCTCGACAGGGGACGAAGCTTTCTTT
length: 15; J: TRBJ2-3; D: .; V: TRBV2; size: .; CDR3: CASSEAYQGQDTQYF; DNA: TGTGCCAGCAGTGAAGCCTACCAGGGGCAAGATACGCAGTATTTT
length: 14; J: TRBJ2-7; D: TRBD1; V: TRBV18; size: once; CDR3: CASSPGTGPYEQYF; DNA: TGTGCCAGCTCACCGGGGACAGGCCCCTACGAGCAGTACTTC